The clone carrying this TCR beta chain was detected ten times or more. Its antigen is still unknown. Trimming removed 5 bases at V and 0 bases at J, with 4 bases between. Germline values: CDR1 MDHEN, CDR2 SYDVKM. This CDR3 has 12 residues. RNA was extracted from bulk tissue without any cell sorting. More than 3 cm separated this lung sample from the edge of the tumor. The data derive from a study of tumor and adjacent non-tumor tissue in lung cancer. Study background: Patients were aged roughly 31 to 76, ten or so men and roughly five women, stage I to III. Whole-study results and caveats: Compared with tumor, normal lung showed significantly lower TCR diversity. Top 100 clones took a larger repertoire share in normal lung.

Three rounds of nested PCR, following a modified ARM-PCR protocol, produced the TCRbeta library. TCRdb used MiXCR to reprocess the multiplex PCR reads, holding one entry per CDR3 protein. This sample carries approximately 120,000 distinct CDR3 sequences, 62% of them seen once, and the ten largest clones take roughly 19%. This sequence originates from a man aged 55 to 69 with non-small cell lung cancer. The sample taken for sequencing was distant non-tumor lung tissue. The rearrangement joins TRBV28 to TRBJ1-2; no reliable D call. The DNA for the CDR3 is TGTGCCAGCAGTCCCTCTAACTATGGCTACACCTTC. Protein product: CASSPSNYGYTF.